These 18 T cell receptor beta chains originate from one sample sequenced in a study of shared clonotypes between healthy human individuals. Only in-frame clones appear in the TCRdb table, and some are missing; sequencing was by immunoSEQ multiplex PCR. Seen here are 2 million to 2.5 million clones, about 95% observed once, and the top ten hold roughly 0.13%. Sequences were obtained from naive CD4+ T cells sorted from blood. Subset denoted: CD45RA+ positively selected. The receptors originated from a man between 18 and 29 years old in good health.

As to this clone: This sample also contains other DNA sequences that code for the same CDR3. The chain carries TRBV30 and TRBJ2-5; D is undetermined. V lost 1 base and J 2 bases, leaving 8 bases between the germline ends. The CDR3 has 13 residues. Germline V gene sequence: CDR1 GTSNPN, CDR2 SVGIG (reference sequence). CDR3 protein: CAWSAPNQETQYF. The CDR3 DNA follows: TGTGCCTGGAGTGCCCCCAATCAAGAGACCCAGTACTTC.

The chain carries TRBV7-2 and TRBJ2-3, with 8 nucleotides matching TRBD2. Germline trimming cut 1 base from V and 4 bases from J; bases unmatched to any gene: 4. The CDR3 totals 15 residues. Germline V CDR1 and CDR2: SGHTA, FQGNSA. The CDR3 is CASSLGRGAPDTQYF. Written as DNA, the CDR3 is TGTGCCAGCAGCTTAGGGCGGGGGGCGCCAGATACGCAGTATTTT.

The CDR3 region is CASSSRLAGGSEQYF. DNA for the CDR3: TGTGCCAGCAGCTCCCGACTAGCGGGAGGGAGCGAGCAGTACTTC. The chain employs TRBV7-6 and TRBJ2-7, with TRBD2 matching 14 bases. Germline-derived CDR1 and CDR2 are SGHVS and FNYEAQ. This CDR3 comprises 15 residues. V was pared by 4 bases and J by 6 bases, with 5 bases of the junction left unmatched.

To note about this clone: Other DNA sequences within the sample encode an identical CDR3. J is TRBJ2-7 and V is TRBV6-5; 9 bases line up with TRBD1. The CDR3 has 14 amino acids. V gave up 5 bases and J gave up 2 bases; unmatched junction bases: 4. Per the germline V gene, CDR1 is MNHEY and CDR2 is SVGAGI. CDR3 loop: CASSPRTGAYEQYF. The DNA for the CDR3 is TGTGCCAGCAGTCCCCGGACAGGGGCCTACGAGCAGTACTTC.

The chain recombines TRBV25-1 with TRBJ2-7; TRBD1 matches at 7 bases. Germline loops: CDR1 MGHDK, CDR2 SYGVNS. J was trimmed by 3 bases and V by 2 bases; bases with no gene match: 10. The CDR3 length is 16 residues. DNA of the CDR3: TGTGCCAGCAGTGAAGAAGTGAGAGGGGGCGACTACGAGCAGTACTTC. Protein sequence: CASSEEVRGGDYEQYF.

V and J are TRBV6-6 and TRBJ1-1; possibly TRBD1 for D (6 bases). The CDR3 runs 14 residues. CDR1 is MNHNY, CDR2 SVGAGI, per germline (reference sequence). Trimming removed 7 bases at V and 1 base at J, with 13 bases between. Here the CDR3 DNA reads TGTGCCAGCATCGGGGGACAAAAGAACACTGAAGCTTTCTTT. Its protein product is CASIGGQKNTEAFF.

The chain uses TRBV6-1 and TRBJ1-2; tentative D call: TRBD1 (5 bases). Between the trimmed V and J ends, which lost 4 bases and 1 base, there was a span of 16 bases. Germline V gene lookup returns CDR1 MNHNS and CDR2 SASEGT. The CDR3 sequence is 16 residues long. As DNA, the CDR3 is TGTGCCAGCAGTGGCCGGGGGGGAATAGGTAACTATGGCTACACCTTC. It specifies CASSGRGGIGNYGYTF.

The gene calls are TRBV28 and TRBJ2-2; D remains unclear. Trimming shortened V by 6 bases and J by 0 bases, and 8 bases separated the two germline ends. CDR3 length: 14 amino acids. Looked up from germline, CDR1 is MDHEN and CDR2 is SYDVKM. This CDR3 is CASRPHPNTGELFF. CDR3 in DNA: TGTGCCAGCAGACCCCACCCGAACACCGGGGAGCTGTTTTTT.

The gene calls are TRBV5-3 and TRBJ2-6; 8 bases are a match to TRBD1. TRBV5-3 is an open reading frame whose function is uncertain. V lost 4 bases and J lost 0; bases outside the gene matches: 15. This CDR3 contains 20 residues. The CDR3 DNA sequence: TGTGCCAGAAGCGCACAGGACAGGGCCACTCCACGCTCTGGGGCCAACGTCCTGACTTTC. Translation: CARSAQDRATPRSGANVLTF.

For this clone: Other DNA variants within this sample encode the same CDR3. The V gene is TRBV4-1, the J gene TRBJ2-7; D is possibly TRBD2 (5 bases). The CDR3 spans 14 residues. Germline V gene data show CDR1 as MGHRA and CDR2 as YSYEKL. V was shortened by 1 base and J by 2 bases, with 9 bases between the two germline ends. The CDR3, as DNA: TGCGCCAGCAGCCAAGGAACGGGGACCTACGAGCAGTACTTC. Translation gives CASSQGTGTYEQYF.

As for this clone: The identical CDR3 is also encoded by other nucleotide sequences in the sample. The chain is built from TRBV5-1 and TRBJ2-3; 7 nucleotides match TRBD2. There are 14 residues in the CDR3. CDR1 and CDR2 from the germline V gene are SGHRS and YFSETQ. V lost 2 bases, J lost 0 bases, and 0 bases stayed unmatched. The CDR3 nucleotides are TGCGCCAGCAGCTTTAGCGGGAGCACAGATACGCAGTATTTT. This sequence encodes CASSFSGSTDTQYF.

V gene TRBV28 combines with J gene TRBJ1-1; TRBD1 matches 8 bases. This CDR3 has 14 residues. Losses at the gene ends were 7 bases for V and 8 bases for J; bases not matched to a gene: 12. Germline V lookup: CDR1 MDHEN, CDR2 SYDVKM. The CDR3 DNA reads TGTGCCAGCATCTCGACAGGGGCAAGGGGCGAAGCTTTCTTT. Translating gives CASISTGARGEAFF. Using reference TRBV28 and TRBJ1-1 for the parts outside the CDR3, the full variable domain is DVKVTQSSRYLVKRTGEKVFLECVQDMDHENMFWYRQDPGLGLRLIYFSYDVKMKEKGDIPEGYSVSREKKERFSLILESASTNQTSMYLCASISTGARGEAFFGQGTRLTVV.

The chain has TRBV5-1 and TRBJ2-3, with D perhaps TRBD1 (5 bases). Germline lookup yields CDR1 SGHRS and CDR2 YFSETQ. The CDR3 length is 13 residues. Trimming shortened V by 3 bases and J by 7 bases, and 12 bases separated the two germline ends. CDR3 loop: CASSSEGEYTQYF. CDR3 coding DNA: TGCGCCAGCAGCTCGGAAGGGGAATATACGCAGTATTTT.

The chain carries TRBV5-1 and TRBJ1-6, with 7 positions matching TRBD1. The CDR3 is 16 residues long. The germline CDR1 and CDR2 sequences are SGHRS and YFSETQ. V was clipped by 0 bases and J by 6 bases; unmatched bases: 6. CDR3 sequence reads: CASSLEVTGSNSPLHF. DNA for the CDR3: TGCGCCAGCAGCTTGGAGGTGACAGGGAGTAATTCACCCCTCCACTTT.

This clone was recorded once. This sequence joins TRBV5-1 and TRBJ2-7; 9 bases fit TRBD1. CDR3 length equals 14 residues. CDR1 and CDR2 (germline): SGHRS, YFSETQ. J was trimmed by 7 bases and V by 4 bases; bases with no gene match: 9. The CDR3 region has the DNA TGCGCCAGCAGCAGGGACAGGGAGTACGGGGAGCAGTACTTC. Amino acid sequence: CASSRDREYGEQYF. Looking up the rest from reference TRBV5-1 and TRBJ2-7 gives the full variable domain: KAGVTQTPRYLIKTRGQQVTLSCSPISGHRSVSWYQQTPGQGLQFLFEYFSETQRNKGNFPGRFSGRQFSNSRSEMNVSTLELGDSALYLCASSRDREYGEQYFGPGTRLTVT.

This sequence joins TRBV4-2 and TRBJ2-5; D is unclear. Germline loops: CDR1 LGHNA, CDR2 YNFKEQ. This CDR3 spans 16 amino acids. V was trimmed by 1 base and J by 2 bases, leaving 14 bases between them. The CDR3 spells CASSQGLGRLQETQYF. For the CDR3, the DNA is TGTGCCAGCAGCCAAGGATTAGGGCGGCTACAAGAGACCCAGTACTTC.

The chain couples TRBV21-1 to TRBJ2-5; TRBD2 was called by the table and not checked on the DNA. TRBV21-1 has pseudogene status. The CDR3 runs to 14 residues. The CDR3 region has the DNA TGTGCCAGCAGCTCTTTAGCGGCCCAAGAGACCCAGTACTTC. It encodes CASSSLAAQETQYF.

The chain employs TRBV9 and TRBJ1-3; 11 bases are a match to TRBD1. The CDR3 is 18 amino acids. CDR1 is SGDLS and CDR2 is YYNGEE in the germline V gene. V lost 0 bases, J lost 0 bases, and 5 bases stayed unmatched. CDR3 protein: CASSVGTGGVSSGNTIYF. The CDR3 region has the DNA TGTGCCAGCAGCGTAGGGACAGGGGGCGTGAGCTCTGGAAACACCATATATTTT.